These 18 T cell receptor beta chains were all obtained from the same sample, sequenced in a study of beta chain features in type 1 diabetes. Findings and caveats of the study: Among patients with Type 1 diabetes, TCRB CDR3s were moderately but significantly shorter in every one of the four CD4+ subsets.

No antigen has been assigned to these receptors. Since all of the isolated RNA was reverse transcribed, expressed TCRB transcripts were what got sequenced. Assay used: immunoSEQ multiplex PCR; TCRdb lists only in-frame clones, some missing. The data show about 340,000 clones, about 14% seen once. Sequencing input: naive CD4+ T cells from blood. These receptors came from a woman under 30 with type 1 diabetes.

Only a few counts were recorded for this clone. The chain uses TRBV12-5 and TRBJ1-1; 8 positions match TRBD1. The CDR3 spans 14 residues. The junction had 7 bases not matched to a gene; V was cut back by 6 bases and J by 4 bases. Per germline, CDR1 LGHNT and CDR2 FRNRAP. Written as DNA, the CDR3 is TGTGCTAGTGGCAGCCAGGGGGCTCGCACTGAAGCTTTCTTT. Protein product: CASGSQGARTEAFF.

This clone showed up just a few times. The chain is built from TRBV14 and TRBJ2-1, with 9 bases fitting TRBD2. Germline lookup yields CDR1 SGHDN and CDR2 FVKESK. The CDR3 totals 15 residues. V was pared by 5 bases and J by 7 bases, with 9 bases of the junction left unmatched. CDR3 sequence reads: CASSSLAGAVNEQFF. The CDR3 nucleotides read TGTGCCAGCAGCTCCTTAGCGGGAGCAGTAAATGAGCAGTTCTTC.

This clone came up a few times. The chain combines TRBV20-1 with TRBJ1-1; D gene uncertain. Germline values: CDR1 DFQATT, CDR2 SNEGSKA (reference sequence). The CDR3 totals 11 residues. Between the trimmed V and J ends, which lost 3 bases and 1 base, there was a span of 3 bases. The CDR3 here is CSASQNTEAFF. For the CDR3, the DNA is TGCAGTGCTAGTCAGAACACTGAAGCTTTCTTT.

V is TRBV27 and J is TRBJ2-1; 11 bases fit TRBD2. Trimming removed 4 bases from V and 2 bases from J; junction bases left unmatched: 4. Germline CDR1 reads MNHEY; CDR2 reads SMNVEV (reference sequence). The CDR3 is 16 amino acids. CDR3 sequence: CASSSGLAVPYNEQFF. In nucleotides, the CDR3 is TGTGCCAGCAGTTCGGGACTAGCGGTACCCTACAATGAGCAGTTCTTC.

The genes are TRBV6-6 and TRBJ2-3; D is unclear. V dropped 5 bases and J dropped 6 bases, with 9 bases sitting between them. There are 12 residues in the CDR3. The germline gives CDR1 MNHNY, CDR2 SVGAGI (reference sequence). The DNA of the CDR3 is TGTGCCAGCAGTCCCTTGGAGGATACGCAGTATTTT. This encodes CASSPLEDTQYF.

This rearrangement joins TRBV2 to TRBJ1-1; possibly TRBD1 for D (6 bases). Between the trimmed V and J ends, which lost 7 bases and 2 bases, there was a span of 14 bases. This CDR3 has 14 residues. The germline V gene encodes CDR1 SNHLY and CDR2 FYNNEI. The CDR3 region is CASKGQHINTEAFF. The DNA for the CDR3 is TGTGCCAGCAAAGGACAGCATATTAACACTGAAGCTTTCTTT.

This clone was detected only a few times. V usage is TRBV4-1 and J usage is TRBJ2-2, with a weak D call TRBD1 (5 bases). Trimming pared 4 bases from V and 9 bases from J, leaving 15 bases between. The germline gives CDR1 MGHRA, CDR2 YSYEKL. The CDR3 covers 14 residues. CDR3: CASSPDTGFRELFF. In DNA form, the CDR3 reads TGCGCCAGCAGCCCCGATACAGGTTTCCGGGAGCTGTTTTTT.

The chain recombines TRBV28 with TRBJ2-7; the match to TRBD1 covers 7 bases. This CDR3 has 14 amino acids. The V gene end was trimmed by 4 bases and the J gene end by 5 bases; junction bases not matched to a gene: 8. CDR1 is MDHEN, CDR2 SYDVKM, per germline. CDR3 sequence: CASSYGDRKNEQYF. The CDR3 DNA follows: TGTGCCAGCAGTTACGGGGACAGAAAGAACGAGCAGTACTTC.

The J gene is TRBJ2-1, the V gene TRBV19; D may be TRBD1 (7 bases). The germline V gene has CDR1 LNHDA and CDR2 SQIVND (reference sequence). The CDR3 totals 14 residues. V dropped 4 bases and J dropped 15 bases, with 22 bases sitting between them. The CDR3 protein is CASSTPEGALIRFF. DNA of the CDR3: TGTGCCAGTAGTACTCCGGAGGGGGCGCTTATTCGGTTCTTC. Drawing the rest from reference TRBV19 and TRBJ2-1, the complete variable domain is DGGITQSPKYLFRKEGQNVTLSCEQNLNHDAMYWYRQDPGQGLRLIYYSQIVNDFQKGDIAEGYSVSREKKESFPLTVTSAQKNPTAFYLCASSTPEGALIRFFGPGTRLTVL.

The genes are TRBV6-5 and TRBJ1-1; D is uncertain. This CDR3 has 16 amino acids. V gave up 4 bases and J gave up 0 bases, with 15 bases separating them. Germline-derived CDR1 and CDR2 are MNHEY and SVGAGI. Written as DNA, the CDR3 is TGTGCCAGCAGTTCTAAGGTTAGGAGAGTGAACACTGAAGCTTTCTTT. This sequence encodes CASSSKVRRVNTEAFF.

This clone has a handful of counts. The rearrangement joins TRBV25-1 to TRBJ2-2; no clear D gene. This CDR3 is 15 amino acids long. CDR1 and CDR2 (germline): MGHDK, SYGVNS. The ends were cut back, 1 base at V and 3 bases at J, with 9 bases in the middle. This CDR3 reads CASSEWQAYTGELFF. The CDR3, as DNA: TGTGCCAGCAGTGAATGGCAGGCTTACACCGGGGAGCTGTTTTTT.

This clone was detected only a few times. V and J are TRBV30 and TRBJ2-2, with a possible D match to TRBD1 (6 bases). CDR3 length: 15 amino acids. Germline-derived CDR1 and CDR2 are GTSNPN and SVGIG (reference sequence). Between the trimmed V and J ends, which lost 5 bases and 8 bases, there was a span of 21 bases. The CDR3 spells CAWGPGTGWFGELFF. The CDR3 DNA is TGTGCCTGGGGTCCTGGAACAGGGTGGTTTGGGGAGCTGTTTTTT. The whole variable domain, filled in from reference TRBV30 and TRBJ2-2, reads SQTIHQWPATLVQPVGSPLSLECTVEGTSNPNLYWYRQAAGRGLQLLFYSVGIGQISSEVPQNLSASRPQDRQFILSSKKLLLSDSGFYLCAWGPGTGWFGELFFGEGSRLTVL.

This clone was picked up a small number of times. The genes are TRBV10-3 and TRBJ2-1; 11 bases are shared with TRBD2. The length of the CDR3 is 13 residues. Germline V gives CDR1 ENHRY, CDR2 SYGVKD. J gave up 4 bases and V 11 bases, and 4 bases lay outside the gene matches. In DNA form, the CDR3 reads TGTGCCTCAACTAGCGGGAGTTACAATGAGCAGTTCTTC. Translated: CASTSGSYNEQFF.

This rearrangement joins TRBV7-3 to TRBJ2-1, with D hard to call. Germline loops: CDR1 SGHTA, CDR2 FQGTGA. This CDR3 contains 13 residues. Trimming stripped 5 bases from V and 9 bases from J, with 14 bases between. In DNA, the CDR3 is TGTGCCAGCAGCCGTCCTCCCGGAGCTGAGCAGTTCTTC. Amino acids: CASSRPPGAEQFF.

This clone has only a few counts. The CDR3 sequence: CASSQGGGGRDTQYF. Here the CDR3 DNA reads TGTGCCAGCAGCCAAGGTGGGGGGGGCCGAGATACGCAGTATTTT. The V and J genes are TRBV5-4 and TRBJ2-3, with D perhaps matching TRBD2 (7 bases). The V end was cut by 4 bases, the J end by 5 bases, with 17 bases between. Germline CDR1 and CDR2: SGHNT and YYREEE (reference sequence). CDR3 length equals 15 residues.

The V call is TRBV18, the J call TRBJ1-2; TRBD1 matches 7 bases. The V segment lost 3 bases and the J segment 8 bases; nucleotides outside the gene matches: 15. The CDR3 runs to 16 residues. The germline V gene encodes CDR1 KGHSH and CDR2 LQKENI. The CDR3 region is CASSPASRTGLWGYTF. CDR3 DNA sequence: TGTGCCAGCTCACCTGCCTCCCGGACAGGCCTATGGGGCTACACCTTC.

This clone was counted between two and nine times. CDR3 sequence: CASSLQGFTEAFF. The CDR3 bases are TGTGCCAGCAGCTTGCAGGGCTTCACTGAAGCTTTCTTT. V is TRBV7-9 and J is TRBJ1-1; D may be TRBD1 (5 bases). The CDR3 sequence is 13 residues long. V lost 3 bases and J lost 4, with 9 bases in between. The germline V gene has CDR1 SEHNR and CDR2 FQNEAQ (reference sequence).

The chain combines TRBV14 with TRBJ1-2; 7 bases align to TRBD1. The CDR3 is made up of 19 amino acids. From germline, CDR1 is SGHDN and CDR2 FVKESK. With V trimmed by 2 bases and J by 2 bases, 17 bases remained unmatched. CDR3 sequence: CASSQLGRGPETGNYGYTF. DNA of the CDR3: TGTGCCAGCAGCCAACTGGGCCGAGGTCCCGAGACAGGGAACTATGGCTACACCTTC.